This entry lists 11 T cell receptor beta chains sequenced from one sample in a study of blood T cell repertoires in COVID-19. Libraries were prepared by immunoSEQ multiplex PCR; TCRdb keeps only in-frame clonotypes and omits some of them. The profile shows 60,000 to 80,000 clones, around 80% of them singletons. Sequenced material: peripheral blood. The receptors come from a middle-aged man with COVID-19, enrolled during active disease.

The chain recombines TRBV27 with TRBJ2-3; tentative D call: TRBD1 (5 bases). The CDR3 is 15 amino acids. The V gene's germline CDR1 is MNHEY and CDR2 SMNVEV (reference sequence). V was trimmed by 7 bases and J by 1 base, leaving 15 bases between them. The CDR3 loop is CASNTRVGGTDTQYF. The CDR3 DNA reads as TGTGCCAGCAATACCAGGGTTGGGGGCACAGATACGCAGTATTTT.

V gene TRBV28 combines with J gene TRBJ2-7; D is unresolved. The CDR3 contains 12 residues. V lost 7 bases, J lost 2 bases, and 9 bases lay in between. Looked up from germline, CDR1 is MDHEN and CDR2 is SYDVKM. CDR3 in amino acids: CASTTNTYEQYF. In DNA form, the CDR3 reads TGTGCCAGCACAACCAACACCTACGAGCAGTACTTC.

This clone showed up just once. V usage is TRBV11-2 and J usage is TRBJ2-7; D gene ambiguous. The germline V gene has CDR1 SGHAT and CDR2 FQNNGV. Trimming removed 7 bases at V and 5 bases at J, with 18 bases between. The CDR3 loop spans 14 amino acids. The CDR3 bases are TGTGCCAGCACAAACGTGGGCATCATGGACGAGCAGTACTTC. Translation: CASTNVGIMDEQYF.

The V and J genes are TRBV28 and TRBJ2-7; 8 nucleotides align to TRBD2. The V gene's germline CDR1 is MDHEN and CDR2 SYDVKM. Trimming cost V 8 bases and J 3 bases; bases outside gene matches: 6. CDR3 length: 13 residues. The chain's CDR3 is CASGAGDLYEQYF. The DNA of the CDR3 is TGTGCCAGCGGAGCGGGAGATCTCTACGAGCAGTACTTC. Variable domain in full (rest from reference TRBV28 and TRBJ2-7): DVKVTQSSRYLVKRTGEKVFLECVQDMDHENMFWYRQDPGLGLRLIYFSYDVKMKEKGDIPEGYSVSREKKERFSLILESASTNQTSMYLCASGAGDLYEQYFGPGTRLTVT.

The chain employs TRBV14 and TRBJ2-2; tentatively, D is TRBD1 (6 bases). V was trimmed by 8 bases and J by 3 bases, leaving 22 bases between them. From germline, CDR1 is SGHDN and CDR2 FVKESK. The CDR3 has 17 residues. The CDR3, as DNA: TGTGCCAGCGGGCAGGGGTATCAACCAGCGGACACCGGGGAGCTGTTTTTT. This sequence encodes CASGQGYQPADTGELFF.

The chain couples TRBV13 to TRBJ2-1; 10 positions agree with TRBD2. The CDR3 sequence is 16 residues long. The V gene end was trimmed by 5 bases and the J gene end by 6 bases; junction bases not matched to a gene: 10. Germline CDR1 is PRHDT and CDR2 is FYEKMQ (reference sequence). CDR3 sequence (DNA): TGTGCCAGCAGCGCCAGGACTAGCGGAGATCCCAATGAGCAGTTCTTC. This codes for CASSARTSGDPNEQFF.

This sequence joins TRBV5-1 and TRBJ1-1; D is uncertain. Germline V CDR1 and CDR2: SGHRS, YFSETQ. Trimming took 1 base from V and 7 from J, leaving 14 bases between them. The CDR3 covers 14 residues. The CDR3 bases are TGCGCCAGCAGCTTGCAACAGATCGGTGGTGAAGCTTTCTTT. As protein: CASSLQQIGGEAFF.

This rearrangement joins TRBV30 to TRBJ2-2, with 12 bases lining up with TRBD2. V shed 5 bases, J shed 7 bases, and the junction held 5 bases outside the gene matches. This CDR3 is built from 14 residues. Germline CDR1 and CDR2: GTSNPN and SVGIG (reference sequence). CDR3 sequence (DNA): TGTGCCTGGGGACTAGCGGGAATGGGCGGGGAGCTGTTTTTT. It yields the protein CAWGLAGMGGELFF.

The rearrangement uses TRBV5-1 and TRBJ2-5, with 7 positions matching TRBD1. The V and J ends lost 4 bases and 3 bases, in that order; junction bases with no gene match: 9. The CDR3 extends over 15 amino acids. CDR1 is SGHRS and CDR2 is YFSETQ in the germline V gene. For the CDR3, the DNA is TGCGCCAGCAGCCGCCAGGGACAGCCAAAAGAGACCCAGTACTTC. Translated: CASSRQGQPKETQYF. Looking up the rest from reference TRBV5-1 and TRBJ2-5 gives the full variable domain: KAGVTQTPRYLIKTRGQQVTLSCSPISGHRSVSWYQQTPGQGLQFLFEYFSETQRNKGNFPGRFSGRQFSNSRSEMNVSTLELGDSALYLCASSRQGQPKETQYFGPGTRLLVL.

V and J are TRBV7-9 and TRBJ1-2, with no clear D. CDR1 is SEHNR, CDR2 FQNEAQ, per germline (reference sequence). The CDR3 loop spans 11 amino acids. V was pared by 3 bases and J by 6 bases, with 5 bases between. The CDR3 DNA sequence: TGTGCCAGCAGCTTCAGGAATGGCTACACCTTC. Translation gives CASSFRNGYTF.

V usage is TRBV11-3 and J usage is TRBJ1-5; D gene uncertain. CDR3 length: 10 amino acids. Trimming pared 8 bases from V and 9 bases from J, leaving 8 bases between. Looked up from germline, CDR1 is SGHNT and CDR2 is YENEEA. The CDR3 DNA reads as TGTGCCAGCTCGCTCGGGCCCCAGCATTTT. Its protein product is CASSLGPQHF.